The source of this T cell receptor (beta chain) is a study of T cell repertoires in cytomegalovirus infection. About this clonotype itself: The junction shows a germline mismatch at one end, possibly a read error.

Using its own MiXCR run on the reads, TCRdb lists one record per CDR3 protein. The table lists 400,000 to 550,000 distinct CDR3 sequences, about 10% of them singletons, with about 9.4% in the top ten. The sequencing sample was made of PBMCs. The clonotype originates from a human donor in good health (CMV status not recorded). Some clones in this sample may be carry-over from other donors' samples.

DNA of the CDR3: TGTGCCGGCAGCTTATTATCGGGGCTTAAGGATTCACCCCTCCACTTT. It is translated as CAGSLLSGLKDSPLHF. The chain uses TRBV11-2 and TRBJ1-6, with D perhaps TRBD1 (5 bases). Germline CDR1 SGHAT, CDR2 FQNNGV. The length of the CDR3 is 16 residues.